This TCR beta chain was profiled in a study of cytomegalovirus exposure and HLA in healthy donors. On this clone itself: The target antigen is unknown.

The CDR3 extends over 15 amino acids. Per the germline V gene, CDR1 is SNHLY and CDR2 is FYNNEI. Between the trimmed V and J ends, which lost 7 bases and 9 bases, there was a span of 22 bases. Notes on the study in general: Among the CMV-associated chains, three were confirmed in vitro as specific for CMV antigens. Most TCR beta V segments were productive about 90% or about 30% of the time in an earlier analysis. The study designated some 180 TCR beta chains cytomegalovirus-associated. Analysis was performed later, and it showed HLA-associated TCR beta chains to be more clonally expanded than equally common others.

Researchers ran the PCR with 60 Vbeta and 13 Jbeta primers. Produced via immunoSEQ multiplex PCR; TCRdb's table is partial and in-frame only. The table lists 110,000 to 150,000 clones, around 80% of them singletons, with 8.8% in the top ten. This chain links TRBV2 with TRBJ2-1, with D perhaps TRBD2 (6 bases). Source material: PBMCs. The clonotype originates from a woman between 45 and 60 years old in good health and CMV-seropositive. CDR3: CASTYNAGTPPEQFF. CDR3 nucleotide sequence: TGTGCCAGCACCTACAATGCGGGAACCCCCCCTGAGCAGTTCTTC. The variable domain in full, with the rest retrieved from reference TRBV2 and TRBJ2-1, is EPEVTQTPSHQVTQMGQEVILRCVPISNHLYFYWYRQILGQKVEFLVSFYNNEISEKSEIFDDQFSVERPDGSNFTLKIRSTKLEDSAMYFCASTYNAGTPPEQFFGPGTRLTVL.